This is a list of T cell receptor beta chains from one sample in a study of CD8+ T cells in alopecia areata. The assay was immunoSEQ multiplex PCR, and TCRdb's table has in-frame clones only and misses some. The table lists approximately 180,000 clones, approximately 67% of them singletons. Sequencing was performed on CD4+ T cells sorted from blood, taken around week 50, from a patient treated with tofacitinib. The receptor source for this set is a human donor with alopecia areata. Each CDR3 is given without its conserved first and last residue. For some rows the clone size is stated as once, few or many, or as a class when expanded; others skip it.

V: TRBV7-3; size: .; CDR3: ASSPTHLSYEQY
V: TRBV7-2; size: few; CDR3: ASSTPGGRNNSPLH
V: TRBV30; size: .; CDR3: AWSSQPGETQY
V: TRBV29-1; size: .; CDR3: SGTNTEAF
V: TRBV30; size: .; CDR3: AWSVRLFGTSYNEQF
V: TRBV4-1; size: .; CDR3: ASSQPSRPGGAGYT
V: TRBV10-3; size: few; CDR3: AISPGQGLYNEQF
V: TRBV20-1; size: .; CDR3: SASMETQY
V: TRBV10-3; size: few; CDR3: AISGDAQNSPLH
V: TRBV2; size: .; CDR3: ASAPDRANTEAF
V: TRBV5-6; size: .; CDR3: ASSTGLVGEETQY
V: TRBV19; size: .; CDR3: ASSIRSRPGPNNEQF
V: TRBV6-6; size: few; CDR3: ASSSSGTPLH
V: TRBV30; size: .; CDR3: AWSVSFGYT
V: TRBV30; size: .; CDR3: AWRFGTVNTEAF
V: TRBV7-2; size: .; CDR3: ASSLVGQPNT
V: TRBV7-2; size: few; CDR3: ASSLGPPAGGFQETQY
V: TRBV20-1; size: .; CDR3: SAWLETQY
V: TRBV18; size: .; CDR3: ASSPGADSPLH
V: TRBV5-6; size: .; CDR3: ASSTRQGVYGYT
V: TRBV15; size: .; CDR3: ATSRKSGANVLT
V: TRBV30; size: .; CDR3: AWSPRNLGYT
V: TRBV30; size: few; CDR3: AWSATGENIQY
V: TRBV9; size: .; CDR3: ASSLEGSGANVLT
V: TRBV5-1; size: .; CDR3: ASSLGQVYGYT
V: TRBV7-2; size: .; CDR3: ASSSLGGGDTQY
V: TRBV29-1; size: .; CDR3: SCSRDTEAF
V: TRBV6-1; size: .; CDR3: ASTGGRTDTQY
V: TRBV29-1; size: few; CDR3: SVVGQAGGTQY
V: TRBV5-1; size: .; CDR3: ASSQAGSGEQY
V: TRBV29-1; size: .; CDR3: SVGTGGSGEQF
V: TRBV9; size: few; CDR3: ASSKGQGAYGYT
V: TRBV5-1; size: medium-sized; CDR3: ASSLGTSADTQY
V: TRBV5-1; size: few; CDR3: ASSAGGMNTGELF
V: TRBV11-3; size: few; CDR3: ASSLESGRGTYEQY
V: TRBV29-1; size: .; CDR3: SVKTDNTEAF
V: TRBV30; size: .; CDR3: AWSVQTSGGVNTQY
V: TRBV18; size: .; CDR3: ASSSAEEKLF
V: TRBV5-6; size: once; CDR3: ASSYWTGPNYGYT
V: TRBV4-3; size: .; CDR3: ASSQVSIGTEAF